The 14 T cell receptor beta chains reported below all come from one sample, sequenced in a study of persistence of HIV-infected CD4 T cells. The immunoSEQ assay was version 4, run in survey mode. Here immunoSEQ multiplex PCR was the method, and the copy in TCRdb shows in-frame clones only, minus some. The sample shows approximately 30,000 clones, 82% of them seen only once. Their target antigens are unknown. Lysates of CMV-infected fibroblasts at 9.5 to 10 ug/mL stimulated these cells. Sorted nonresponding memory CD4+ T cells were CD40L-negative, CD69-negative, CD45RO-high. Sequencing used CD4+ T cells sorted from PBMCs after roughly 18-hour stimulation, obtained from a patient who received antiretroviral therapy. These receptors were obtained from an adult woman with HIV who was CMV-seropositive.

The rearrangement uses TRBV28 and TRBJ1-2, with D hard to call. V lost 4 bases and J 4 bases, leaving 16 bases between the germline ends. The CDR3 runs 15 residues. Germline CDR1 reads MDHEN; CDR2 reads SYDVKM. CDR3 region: CASSSSRRGGYGYTF. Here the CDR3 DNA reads TGTGCCAGCAGTTCCTCGCGGCGGGGAGGCTATGGCTACACCTTC.

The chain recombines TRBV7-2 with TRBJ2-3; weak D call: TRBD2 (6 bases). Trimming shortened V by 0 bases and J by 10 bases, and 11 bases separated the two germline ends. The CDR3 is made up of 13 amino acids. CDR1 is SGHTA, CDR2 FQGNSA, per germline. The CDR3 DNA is TGTGCCAGCAGCTTAGCGGGAGGCGATCCGCAGTATTTT. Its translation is CASSLAGGDPQYF.

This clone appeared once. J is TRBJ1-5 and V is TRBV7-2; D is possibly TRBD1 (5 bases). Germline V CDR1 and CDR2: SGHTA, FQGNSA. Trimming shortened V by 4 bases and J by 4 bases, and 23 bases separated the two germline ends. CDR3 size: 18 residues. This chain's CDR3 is CASSSRGGGQASNQPQHF. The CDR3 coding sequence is TGTGCCAGCAGCTCCCGGGGCGGCGGCCAGGCATCAAATCAGCCCCAGCATTTT.

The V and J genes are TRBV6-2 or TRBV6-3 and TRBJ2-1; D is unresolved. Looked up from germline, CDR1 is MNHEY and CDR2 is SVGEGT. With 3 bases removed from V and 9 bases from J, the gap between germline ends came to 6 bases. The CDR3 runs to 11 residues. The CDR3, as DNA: TGTGCCAGCAGTTATTGGGGTGAGCAGTTCTTC. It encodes CASSYWGEQFF.

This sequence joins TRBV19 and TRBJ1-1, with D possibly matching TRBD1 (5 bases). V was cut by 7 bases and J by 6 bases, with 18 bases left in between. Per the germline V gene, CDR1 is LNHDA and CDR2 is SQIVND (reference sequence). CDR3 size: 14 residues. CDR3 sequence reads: CASTSGREAAEAFF. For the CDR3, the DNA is TGTGCCAGTACGTCTGGCAGGGAGGCTGCTGAAGCTTTCTTT.

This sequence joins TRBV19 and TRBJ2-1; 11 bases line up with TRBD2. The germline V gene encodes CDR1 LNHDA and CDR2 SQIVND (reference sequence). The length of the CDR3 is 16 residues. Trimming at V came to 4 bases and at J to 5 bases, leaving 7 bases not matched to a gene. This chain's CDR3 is CASSRDLAGGHNEQFF. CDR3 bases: TGTGCCAGTAGTAGAGACCTAGCGGGGGGACACAATGAGCAGTTCTTC.

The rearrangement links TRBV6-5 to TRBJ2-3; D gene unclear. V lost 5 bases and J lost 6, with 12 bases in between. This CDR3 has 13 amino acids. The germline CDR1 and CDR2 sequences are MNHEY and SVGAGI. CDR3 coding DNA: TGTGCCAGCAGTCCACTAATGGGTGATACGCAGTATTTT. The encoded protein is CASSPLMGDTQYF.

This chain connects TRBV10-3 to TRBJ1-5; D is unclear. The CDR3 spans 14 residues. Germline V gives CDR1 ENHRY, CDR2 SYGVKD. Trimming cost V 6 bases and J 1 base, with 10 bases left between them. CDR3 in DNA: TGTGCCATCAGGAGTGCTGGAAGCAATCAGCCCCAGCATTTT. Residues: CAIRSAGSNQPQHF.

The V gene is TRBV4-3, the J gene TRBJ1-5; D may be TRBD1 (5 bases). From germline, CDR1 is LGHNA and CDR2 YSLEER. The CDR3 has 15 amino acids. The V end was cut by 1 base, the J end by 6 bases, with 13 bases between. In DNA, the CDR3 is TGCGCCAGCAGCCAAGGTAGAGGGGCGGGTCAGCCCCAGCATTTT. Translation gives CASSQGRGAGQPQHF.

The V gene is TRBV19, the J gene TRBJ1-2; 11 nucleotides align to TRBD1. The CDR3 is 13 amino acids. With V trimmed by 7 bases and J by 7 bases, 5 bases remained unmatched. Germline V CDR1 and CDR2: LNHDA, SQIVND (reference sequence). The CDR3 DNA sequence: TGTGCCAGTAAAGGACAGGGGGCCTCTGGCTACACCTTC. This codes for CASKGQGASGYTF.

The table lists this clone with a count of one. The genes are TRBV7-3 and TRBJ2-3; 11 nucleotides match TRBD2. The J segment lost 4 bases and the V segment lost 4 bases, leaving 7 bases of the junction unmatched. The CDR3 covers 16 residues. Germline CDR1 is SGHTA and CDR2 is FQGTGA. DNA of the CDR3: TGTGCCAGCAGCTCTACTAGCGGGAGCGGGGCAGATACGCAGTATTTT. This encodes CASSSTSGSGADTQYF. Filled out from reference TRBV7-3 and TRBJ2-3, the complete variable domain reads GAGVSQTPSNKVTEKGKYVELRCDPISGHTALYWYRQSLGQGPEFLIYFQGTGAADDSGLPNDRFFAVRPEGSVSTLKIQRTERGDSAVYLCASSSTSGSGADTQYFGPGTRLTVL.

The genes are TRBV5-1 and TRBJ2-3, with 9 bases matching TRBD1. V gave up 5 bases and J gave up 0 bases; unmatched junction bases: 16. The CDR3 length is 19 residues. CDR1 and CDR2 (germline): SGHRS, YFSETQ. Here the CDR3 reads CASRVEGQGGTTSTDTQYF. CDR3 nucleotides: TGCGCCAGCAGGGTAGAGGGACAGGGCGGCACTACTAGCACAGATACGCAGTATTTT. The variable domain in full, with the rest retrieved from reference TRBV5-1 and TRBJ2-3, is KAGVTQTPRYLIKTRGQQVTLSCSPISGHRSVSWYQQTPGQGLQFLFEYFSETQRNKGNFPGRFSGRQFSNSRSEMNVSTLELGDSALYLCASRVEGQGGTTSTDTQYFGPGTRLTVL.

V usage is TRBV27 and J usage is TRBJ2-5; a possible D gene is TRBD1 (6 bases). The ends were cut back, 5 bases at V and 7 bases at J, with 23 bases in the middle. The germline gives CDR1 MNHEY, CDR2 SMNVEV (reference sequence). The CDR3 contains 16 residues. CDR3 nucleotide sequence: TGTGCCAGCAGTGCCTCTCACAGGGTCCCCGGTGTGACCCAGTACTTC. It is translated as CASSASHRVPGVTQYF.

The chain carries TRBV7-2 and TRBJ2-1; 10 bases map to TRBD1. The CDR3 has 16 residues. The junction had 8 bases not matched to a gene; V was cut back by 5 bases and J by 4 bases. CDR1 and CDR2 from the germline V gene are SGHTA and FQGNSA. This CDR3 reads CASSRNSGQGYNEQFF. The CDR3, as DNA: TGTGCCAGCAGCCGGAACTCGGGACAGGGGTACAATGAGCAGTTCTTC.